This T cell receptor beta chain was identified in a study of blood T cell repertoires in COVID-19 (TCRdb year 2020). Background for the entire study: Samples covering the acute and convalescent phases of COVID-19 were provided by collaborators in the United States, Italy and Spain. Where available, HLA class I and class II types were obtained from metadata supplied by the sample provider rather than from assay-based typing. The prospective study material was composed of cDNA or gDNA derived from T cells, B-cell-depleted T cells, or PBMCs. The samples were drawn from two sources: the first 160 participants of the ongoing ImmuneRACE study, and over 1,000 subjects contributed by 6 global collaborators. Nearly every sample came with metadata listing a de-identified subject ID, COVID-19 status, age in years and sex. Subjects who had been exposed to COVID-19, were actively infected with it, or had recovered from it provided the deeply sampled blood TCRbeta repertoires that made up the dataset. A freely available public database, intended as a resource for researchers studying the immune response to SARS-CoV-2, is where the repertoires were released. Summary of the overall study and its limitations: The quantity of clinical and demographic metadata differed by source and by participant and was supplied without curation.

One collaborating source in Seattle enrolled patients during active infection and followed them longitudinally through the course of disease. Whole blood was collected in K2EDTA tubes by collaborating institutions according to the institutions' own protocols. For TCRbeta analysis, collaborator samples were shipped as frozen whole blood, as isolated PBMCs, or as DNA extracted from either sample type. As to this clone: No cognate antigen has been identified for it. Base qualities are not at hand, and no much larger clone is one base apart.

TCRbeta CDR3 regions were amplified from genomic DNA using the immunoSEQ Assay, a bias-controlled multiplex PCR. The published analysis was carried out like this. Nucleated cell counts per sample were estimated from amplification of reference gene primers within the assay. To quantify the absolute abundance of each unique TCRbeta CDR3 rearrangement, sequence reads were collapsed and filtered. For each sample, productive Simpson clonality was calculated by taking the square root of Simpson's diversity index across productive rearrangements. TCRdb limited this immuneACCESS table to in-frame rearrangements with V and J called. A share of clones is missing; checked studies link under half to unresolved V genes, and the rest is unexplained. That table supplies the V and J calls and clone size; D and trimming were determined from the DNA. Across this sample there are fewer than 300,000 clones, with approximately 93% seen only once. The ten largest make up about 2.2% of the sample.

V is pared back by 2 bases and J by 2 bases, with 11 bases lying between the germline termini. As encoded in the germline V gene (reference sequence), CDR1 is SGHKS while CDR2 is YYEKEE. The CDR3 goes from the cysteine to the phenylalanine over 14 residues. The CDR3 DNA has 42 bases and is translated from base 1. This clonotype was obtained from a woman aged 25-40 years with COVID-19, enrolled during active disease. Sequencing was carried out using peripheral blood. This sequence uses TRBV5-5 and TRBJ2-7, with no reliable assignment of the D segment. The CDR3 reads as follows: CASSFPLRTYEQYF. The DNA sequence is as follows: TGTGCCAGCAGCTTTCCTCTGCGGACCTACGAGCAGTACTTC.